Shown below are 7 T cell receptor beta chains from a single sample sequenced in a study of T cells in Graves' hyperthyroidism and ophthalmopathy. The source material, RNA transcripts, was used to amplify TCR beta CDR3 regions. During a first-round RT-PCR of the TCR CDR3, the HTBI primer set was used. TCRdb itself ran the multiplex PCR reads through MiXCR, one entry per CDR3 protein. The data contain about 600,000 distinct CDR3 sequences, 16% of them singletons. The sequencing input was blood. The receptors shown here come from a woman between 40 and 50 years old with Graves' ophthalmopathy.

As concerns this clonotype: Being one base from a much bigger clone, this may be a read error. This sequence joins TRBV6-5 and TRBJ1-1; D unclear. In germline, CDR1 is MNHEY, CDR2 SVGAGI. This CDR3 spans 14 amino acids. V was clipped by 0 bases and J by 4 bases, with 9 bases between them. CDR3 in amino acids: CASSYSTVPTEAFF. CDR3 in DNA: TGTGCCAGCAGTTACTCCACGGTTCCCACTGAAGCTTTCTTT.

This clonotype has a count of ten or more. The rearrangement uses TRBV2 and TRBJ2-1, with 12 bases matching TRBD2. Per the germline V gene, CDR1 is SNHLY and CDR2 is FYNNEI. The junction had 7 bases not matched to a gene; V was cut back by 5 bases and J by 5 bases. The CDR3 contains 16 residues. For the CDR3, the DNA is TGTGCCAGCAGTCCCTGGACTAGCGGGGCGAACAATGAGCAGTTCTTC. Translation: CASSPWTSGANNEQFF.

The table lists this clonotype with many counts. The V and J genes are TRBV28 and TRBJ2-2, with 10 positions matching TRBD1. The V and J ends lost 6 bases and 4 bases, in that order; junction bases with no gene match: 17. The germline V gene encodes CDR1 MDHEN and CDR2 SYDVKM. This CDR3 is built from 19 residues. The CDR3 loop reads CASSDNEPGQGRITGELFF. The CDR3 nucleotides are TGTGCCAGCAGCGATAACGAACCGGGACAGGGGAGGATCACCGGGGAGCTGTTTTTT. Together with reference TRBV28 and TRBJ2-2, the CDR3 gives the full variable domain: DVKVTQSSRYLVKRTGEKVFLECVQDMDHENMFWYRQDPGLGLRLIYFSYDVKMKEKGDIPEGYSVSREKKERFSLILESASTNQTSMYLCASSDNEPGQGRITGELFFGEGSRLTVL.

There are a few counts of this clonotype. This chain links TRBV29-1 with TRBJ2-3; maybe TRBD2 (5 bases). Germline lookup yields CDR1 SQVTM and CDR2 ANQGSEA. The CDR3 spans 14 residues. Trimming shortened V by 4 bases and J by 0 bases, and 11 bases separated the two germline ends. The CDR3: CSVGTLHSTDTQYF. CDR3 coding DNA: TGCAGCGTTGGGACTCTACATAGCACAGATACGCAGTATTTT.

This clonotype was seen at least ten times. V usage is TRBV7-2 and J usage is TRBJ2-5; the match to TRBD1 covers 11 bases. In germline, CDR1 is SGHTA, CDR2 FQGNSA. V was pared by 5 bases and J by 1 base, with 6 bases of the junction left unmatched. This CDR3 comprises 16 residues. The CDR3 sequence is CASSLVGQGVQETQYF. The CDR3 nucleotides are TGTGCCAGCAGCCTAGTGGGACAGGGGGTCCAAGAGACCCAGTACTTC. Using reference TRBV7-2 and TRBJ2-5 for the parts outside the CDR3, the full variable domain is GAGVSQSPSNKVTEKGKDVELRCDPISGHTALYWYRQSLGQGLEFLIYFQGNSAPDKSGLPSDRFSAERTGGSVSTLTIQRTQQEDSAVYLCASSLVGQGVQETQYFGPGTRLLVL.

This clonotype was seen ten or more times. The rearrangement links TRBV3-1 to TRBJ2-5; D is uncertain. V was clipped by 1 base and J by 5 bases, with 8 bases between them. The germline CDR1 and CDR2 sequences are LGHDT and YNNKEL (reference sequence). CDR3 size: 13 residues. The CDR3 protein is CASSQGPRETQYF. The CDR3 DNA reads as TGTGCCAGCAGCCAAGGGCCGCGGGAGACCCAGTACTTC.

This clonotype showed up just a few times. Compared with germline, one end of the junction differs, possibly owing to a read error. The J gene is TRBJ2-7, the V gene TRBV20-1; D perhaps matches TRBD1 (7 bases). Germline values: CDR1 DFQATT, CDR2 SNEGSKA (reference sequence). The CDR3 is 12 amino acids. CDR3 loop: CSAGGTAYEQHF. The CDR3 bases are TGCAGTGCTGGAGGGACAGCCTACGAGCAGCACTTC.